The clone carrying this T cell receptor beta chain was seen a few times. The antigen is undetermined. This sample stems from a study of blood T cells in healthy people across ages. Study conclusions and caveats: Any conclusive comparison of naive versus antigen-experienced cells was prevented by using unsorted PBMCs. Long-lived donors had more naive CD4+ cells and higher diversity than aged donors.

The CDR3 has 17 residues. Germline CDR1 is MNHEY and CDR2 is SMNVEV (reference sequence). Trimming cost V 6 bases and J 0 bases, with 20 bases left between them. The authors ran a second PCR of about 6 to 11 cycles using a sample-barcoded 5' primer and a J-beta primer mix. The template-switch adaptor, which had 12 random nucleotides, put a tag on each cDNA molecule. Per sample, CDR3-containing paired-end reads numbered at least 2.5 million. A single record per CDR3 protein comes from TCRdb applying MiXCR to the 5' RACE reads. Of 1,100,000 or so distinct CDR3 sequences in the sample, around 45% were seen once.

This receptor was obtained from a woman in her fifties or sixties in good health. The sample comprised blood. The chain has TRBV27 and TRBJ1-1; D is uncertain. The CDR3 DNA sequence: TGTGCCAGCAGAACAGTGCACCTAGGACCCCTGAACACTGAAGCTTTCTTT. Its protein is CASRTVHLGPLNTEAFF.